One sample yielded the 16 T cell receptor beta chains listed below, sequenced in a study of OX40 agonist ivuxolimab in advanced cancers. Produced via immunoSEQ multiplex PCR; TCRdb's table is partial and in-frame only. The table has around 19,000 clones, about 86% seen once. Sequenced material: CD4+ or CD8+ T cells sorted from blood, taken in a trial of the OX40 agonist ivuxolimab. The receptors stem from an adult with an advanced solid tumor such as melanoma, head and neck, liver or kidney cancer.

This sequence joins TRBV30 and TRBJ1-3, with 8 bases matching TRBD1. Trimming at V came to 3 bases and at J to 6 bases, leaving 7 bases not matched to a gene. This CDR3 has 14 amino acids. Germline V CDR1 and CDR2: GTSNPN, SVGIG (reference sequence). The CDR3 sequence: CAWSPGQGLNTIYF. The DNA of the CDR3 is TGTGCCTGGAGCCCAGGACAGGGTTTAAACACCATATATTTT.

The rearrangement joins TRBV30 to TRBJ1-5; D gene ambiguous. Trimming removed 3 bases at V and 7 bases at J, with 13 bases between. The germline V gene encodes CDR1 GTSNPN and CDR2 SVGIG (reference sequence). There are 13 residues in the CDR3. The CDR3 region is CAWSPLGNQPQHF. Here the CDR3 DNA reads TGTGCCTGGAGCCCGCTGGGGAACCAGCCCCAGCATTTT. The full variable domain, with the rest looked up from reference TRBV30 and TRBJ1-5, is SQTIHQWPATLVQPVGSPLSLECTVEGTSNPNLYWYRQAAGRGLQLLFYSVGIGQISSEVPQNLSASRPQDRQFILSSKKLLLSDSGFYLCAWSPLGNQPQHFGDGTRLSIL.

V is TRBV6-1 and J is TRBJ2-3, with D perhaps matching TRBD1 (7 bases). Germline V CDR1 and CDR2: MNHNS, SASEGT. The V end lost 6 bases, the J end lost 0 bases, and 10 bases lay between the germline ends. The CDR3 runs to 14 residues. CDR3 in amino acids: CASSQGGSTDTQYF. CDR3 DNA sequence: TGTGCCAGCAGCCAGGGGGGAAGCACAGATACGCAGTATTTT.

The V gene is TRBV6-5, the J gene TRBJ1-6; the D gene is possibly TRBD1 (6 bases). The V gene lost 4 bases and the J gene lost 7 bases, with 11 bases spanning the gap. Per germline, CDR1 MNHEY and CDR2 SVGAGI. The CDR3 runs to 14 residues. This chain's CDR3 is CASSSGQKNSPLHF. The CDR3 nucleotides are TGTGCCAGCAGTTCTGGACAGAAGAATTCACCCCTCCACTTT.

This clone was found a few times. This chain uses TRBV19 with TRBJ2-5; D perhaps matches TRBD2 (5 bases). The CDR3 length is 13 residues. Germline CDR1 is LNHDA and CDR2 is SQIVND (reference sequence). V lost 3 bases and J lost 2, with 7 bases in between. The CDR3 bases are TGTGCCAGTAGTATTAAGCGGCAAGAGACCCAGTACTTC. Its protein is CASSIKRQETQYF.

The chain combines TRBV6-9 with TRBJ1-2; perhaps TRBD1 as D (6 bases). CDR3 length: 15 amino acids. Germline loops: CDR1 MNHGY, CDR2 SVAAGI. V gave up 3 bases and J gave up 2 bases, with 13 bases separating them. The CDR3 DNA is TGTGCCAGCAGTTACGGGGCAACAGGGAACTATGGCTACACCTTC. Protein: CASSYGATGNYGYTF.

A single count supports this clone. The identical CDR3 is also encoded by other nucleotide sequences in the sample. The rearrangement links TRBV4-3 to TRBJ2-2; unclear D gene. From germline, CDR1 is LGHNA and CDR2 YSLEER. V lost 5 bases and J lost 5, with 9 bases in between. This CDR3 spans 13 amino acids. CDR3 region: CASSAISTGELFF. In nucleotides, the CDR3 is TGCGCCAGCAGCGCCATAAGTACCGGGGAGCTGTTTTTT.

This chain links TRBV7-2 with TRBJ2-3, with D perhaps matching TRBD2 (7 bases). From germline, CDR1 is SGHTA and CDR2 FQGNSA. This CDR3 has 13 amino acids. Trimming took 5 bases from V and 7 from J, leaving 13 bases between them. CDR3 protein: CASSRGTTNTQYF. In DNA, the CDR3 is TGTGCCAGCAGCAGGGGGACTACTAATACGCAGTATTTT. Supplemented by reference TRBV7-2 and TRBJ2-3, the full variable domain reads GAGVSQSPSNKVTEKGKDVELRCDPISGHTALYWYRQSLGQGLEFLIYFQGNSAPDKSGLPSDRFSAERTGGSVSTLTIQRTQQEDSAVYLCASSRGTTNTQYFGPGTRLTVL.

The gene calls are TRBV5-1 and TRBJ2-2; D is perhaps TRBD1 (6 bases). The CDR3 loop spans 14 amino acids. Germline assignment: CDR1 SGHRS and CDR2 YFSETQ. V gave up 4 bases and J gave up 7 bases, with 14 bases separating them. CDR3 sequence (DNA): TGCGCCAGCAGCGAACAGGGTTTGAACGGGGAGCTGTTTTTT. This codes for CASSEQGLNGELFF.

This chain links TRBV18 with TRBJ1-4; a weak D match, TRBD1 (5 bases). Germline V gene data show CDR1 as KGHSH and CDR2 as LQKENI. CDR3 size: 14 residues. Trimming left V 4 bases short and J 0 bases short, with 6 bases between. The CDR3 spells CASSRGSTNEKLFF. CDR3 in DNA: TGTGCCAGCTCACGGGGGTCAACTAATGAAAAACTGTTTTTT.

Turning to this clone: One end of the junction is discordant with germline, which a read error may explain. The chain couples TRBV29-1 to TRBJ2-5; TRBD1 aligns across 8 bases. This CDR3 contains 12 residues. Germline V CDR1 and CDR2: SQVTM, ANQGSEA. The CDR3 DNA reads as TGCAGCCTTGACAGGGGCGAGGAGACCCAGTACTTC. It codes for CSLDRGEETQYF. Supplemented by reference TRBV29-1 and TRBJ2-5, the full variable domain reads SAVISQKPSRDICQRGTSLTIQCQVDSQVTMMFWYRQQPGQSLTLIATANQGSEATYESGFVIDKFPISRPNLTFSTLTVSNMSPEDSSIYLCSLDRGEETQYFGPGTRLLVL.

In DNA, the CDR3 is TGTGCCAGCAGCTTAGCTCAAGCCGGGACAGGGATAAGAGATACGCAGTATTTT. This sequence encodes CASSLAQAGTGIRDTQYF. The chain uses TRBV7-2 and TRBJ2-3, with TRBD1 identical over 9 bases. Per germline, CDR1 SGHTA and CDR2 FQGNSA. J lost 5 bases, V lost 0 bases, and 12 bases had no gene match. The CDR3 spans 18 residues.

V is TRBV29-1 and J is TRBJ2-2; 11 bases agree with TRBD2. Germline lookup yields CDR1 SQVTM and CDR2 ANQGSEA. This CDR3 has 17 amino acids. Trimming at V came to 3 bases and at J to 7 bases, leaving 13 bases not matched to a gene. In DNA, the CDR3 is TGCAGCGTTGAGGGGTCCTCAACCGGGACTAGCGGCGGGGAGCTGTTTTTT. Translated, it gives CSVEGSSTGTSGGELFF.

The chain joins TRBV5-1 to TRBJ1-3; no definite D call. Trimming took 2 bases from V and 4 from J, leaving 10 bases between them. CDR1 and CDR2 (germline): SGHRS, YFSETQ. The CDR3 is 14 amino acids. The CDR3 loop reads CASSLTGYGNTIYF. The CDR3 nucleotides read TGCGCCAGCAGCTTAACCGGGTACGGAAACACCATATATTTT.

V usage is TRBV14 and J usage is TRBJ2-5; either TRBD1 or TRBD2 may fit D (5 bases each). Trimming shortened V by 1 base and J by 4 bases, and 7 bases separated the two germline ends. The CDR3 has 13 amino acids. The germline V gene has CDR1 SGHDN and CDR2 FVKESK. The CDR3 DNA sequence: TGTGCCAGCAGCCAAGCTGGGGGAGAGACCCAGTACTTC. It is translated as CASSQAGGETQYF.

The rearrangement links TRBV2 to TRBJ2-7; 9 bases map to TRBD2. Germline loops: CDR1 SNHLY, CDR2 FYNNEI. Trimming cost V 4 bases and J 2 bases; bases outside gene matches: 6. The CDR3 has 15 residues. The CDR3 region has the DNA TGTGCCAGCAGTGGGGCGGGAGGGTTAGCCTACGAGCAGTACTTC. Translation gives CASSGAGGLAYEQYF.